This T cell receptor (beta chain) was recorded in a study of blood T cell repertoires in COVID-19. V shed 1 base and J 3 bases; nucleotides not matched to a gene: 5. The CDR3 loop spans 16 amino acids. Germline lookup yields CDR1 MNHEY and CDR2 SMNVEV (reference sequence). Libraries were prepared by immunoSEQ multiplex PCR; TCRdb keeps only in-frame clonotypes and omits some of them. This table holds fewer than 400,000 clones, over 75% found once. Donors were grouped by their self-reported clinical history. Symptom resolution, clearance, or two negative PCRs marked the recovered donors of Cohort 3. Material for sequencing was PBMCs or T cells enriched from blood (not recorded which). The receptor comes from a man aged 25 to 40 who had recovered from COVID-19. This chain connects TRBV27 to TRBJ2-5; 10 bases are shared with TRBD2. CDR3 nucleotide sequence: TGTGCCAGCAGTTTATTGCCACTAGCGGGGAAAGAGACCCAGTACTTC. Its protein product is CASSLLPLAGKETQYF.